The table lists the clone carrying this T cell receptor beta chain with many counts. Antigen unknown. CDR1 and CDR2 (germline): SGHVS, FQNEAQ. The CDR3 loop spans 18 amino acids. Losses at the gene ends were 5 bases for V and 1 base for J; bases not matched to a gene: 13. This sample was taken from a study of regulatory T cells in long-lasting Graves disease. The time point denotes: newly diagnosed GD, antithyroid drugs for less than 3 months. After RNA was extracted from PBMCs, the TCR library was made from it. TCR beta libraries were built with iRepertoire HTBI primers and Arm-PCR of CDR3 regions. Via MiXCR, TCRdb re-called the multiplex PCR reads, giving one row per CDR3 protein. This sample carries under 250,000 distinct CDR3 sequences, roughly 19% of them seen once, and the ten largest clones take 12%. Overall study findings and caveats: Sampling was limited to peripheral blood rather than thyroid tissue. Less diverse TCR repertoires were seen in persistent Graves' patients than in newly diagnosed ones.

The data were also submitted as part of a second study, on T cells in Graves' hyperthyroidism and ophthalmopathy. That work adds: Most expanded thyroid clonotypes above 0.001 also appeared in blood.

The clonotype was recovered from a woman aged 25 to 39 with Graves disease. This material consisted of peripheral blood mononuclear cells (PBMCs), taken at new diagnosis, from a patient treated with antithyroid drugs. This chain connects TRBV7-8 to TRBJ1-3; 8 bases fit TRBD1. This CDR3 is CASSIIRRTGISGNTIYF. In nucleotides, the CDR3 is TGTGCCAGCAGCATTATTAGGAGGACAGGGATTTCTGGAAACACCATATATTTT.